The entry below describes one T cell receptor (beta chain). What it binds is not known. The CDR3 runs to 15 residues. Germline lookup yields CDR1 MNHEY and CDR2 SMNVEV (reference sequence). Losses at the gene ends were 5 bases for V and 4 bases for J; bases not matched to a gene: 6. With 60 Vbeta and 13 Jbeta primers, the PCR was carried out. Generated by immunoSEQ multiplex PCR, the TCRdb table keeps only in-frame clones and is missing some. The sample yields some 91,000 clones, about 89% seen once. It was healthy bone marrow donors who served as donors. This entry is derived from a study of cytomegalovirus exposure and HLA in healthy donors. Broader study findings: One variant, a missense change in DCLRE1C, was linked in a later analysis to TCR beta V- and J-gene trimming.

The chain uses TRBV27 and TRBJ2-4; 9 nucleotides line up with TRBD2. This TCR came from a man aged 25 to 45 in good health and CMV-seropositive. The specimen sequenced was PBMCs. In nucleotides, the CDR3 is TGTGCCAGCAGTGAGACTAGCGGAAGTAAAAACATTCAGTACTTC. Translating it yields CASSETSGSKNIQYF.